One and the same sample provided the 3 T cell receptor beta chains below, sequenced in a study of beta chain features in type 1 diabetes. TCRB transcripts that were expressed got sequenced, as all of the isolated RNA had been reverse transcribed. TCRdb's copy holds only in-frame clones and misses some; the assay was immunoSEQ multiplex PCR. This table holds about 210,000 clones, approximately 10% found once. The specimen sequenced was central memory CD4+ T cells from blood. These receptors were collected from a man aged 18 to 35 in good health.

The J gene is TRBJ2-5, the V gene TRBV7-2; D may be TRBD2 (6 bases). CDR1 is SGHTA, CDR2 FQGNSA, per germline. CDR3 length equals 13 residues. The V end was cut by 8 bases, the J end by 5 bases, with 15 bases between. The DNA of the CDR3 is TGTGCCAGCCAGGCAGGGAGGTACGAGACCCAGTACTTC. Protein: CASQAGRYETQYF.

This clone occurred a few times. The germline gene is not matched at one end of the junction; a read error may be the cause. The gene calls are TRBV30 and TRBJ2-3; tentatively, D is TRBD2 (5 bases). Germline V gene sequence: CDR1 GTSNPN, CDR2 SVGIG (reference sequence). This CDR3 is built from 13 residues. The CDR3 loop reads CDWSVRERDTQYF. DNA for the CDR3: TGTGACTGGAGTGTTAGGGAGAGAGATACGCAGTATTTT.

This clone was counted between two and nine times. CDR3 residues: CSVEAIWGETQYF. CDR3 in DNA: TGCAGCGTTGAAGCGATCTGGGGGGAGACCCAGTACTTC. This chain connects TRBV29-1 to TRBJ2-5, with D possibly called TRBD1 or TRBD2 (5 bases each). The CDR3 is made up of 13 amino acids. With 1 base removed from V and 5 bases from J, the gap between germline ends came to 11 bases. Germline CDR1 SQVTM, CDR2 ANQGSEA.